What follows is one TCR beta chain and its context. Its antigen is undetermined. The sample is drawn from a study of T cells after yellow fever vaccination. The V gene end was trimmed by 1 base and the J gene end by 0 bases; junction bases not matched to a gene: 2. This CDR3 comprises 15 residues. CDR1 and CDR2 from the germline V gene are SQVTM and ANQGSEA. Findings and limits, study-wide: It was the secondary response that reached its peak faster, day 5 versus 15, but it was weaker.

For TCR, cDNA came from 5'RACE template switching, which added a universal primer site and UMIs. TCRdb independently ran MiXCR on the 5' RACE reads; one entry per CDR3 protein. The sample shows 450,000 to 600,000 distinct CDR3 sequences, 13% of them seen only once. The origin of this receptor is a man aged 25 to 40 who received the YFV17D yellow fever vaccine. Here the sequenced sample was PBMCs, taken on the day of the yellow fever booster vaccination. This chain uses TRBV29-1 with TRBJ2-1, with TRBD1 identical over 8 bases. CDR3 nucleotide sequence: TGCAGCGTTGAAGGACAGGGGCTCTCCTACAATGAGCAGTTCTTC. Its protein is CSVEGQGLSYNEQFF.